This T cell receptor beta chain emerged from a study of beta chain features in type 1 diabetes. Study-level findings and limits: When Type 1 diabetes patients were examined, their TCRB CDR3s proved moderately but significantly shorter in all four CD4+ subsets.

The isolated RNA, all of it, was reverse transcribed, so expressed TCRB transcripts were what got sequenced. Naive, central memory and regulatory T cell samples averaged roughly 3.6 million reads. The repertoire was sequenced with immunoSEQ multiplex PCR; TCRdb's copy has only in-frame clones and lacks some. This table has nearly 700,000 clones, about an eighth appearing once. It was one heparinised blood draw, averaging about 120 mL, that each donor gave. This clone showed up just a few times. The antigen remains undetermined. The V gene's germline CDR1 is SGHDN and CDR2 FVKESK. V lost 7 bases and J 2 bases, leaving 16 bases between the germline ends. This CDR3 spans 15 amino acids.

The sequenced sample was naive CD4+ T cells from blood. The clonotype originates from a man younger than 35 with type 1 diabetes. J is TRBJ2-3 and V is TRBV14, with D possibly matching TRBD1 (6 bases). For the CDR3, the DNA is TGTGCCAGCACCACAGGACAGCCCCACACAGATACGCAGTATTTT. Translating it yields CASTTGQPHTDTQYF.